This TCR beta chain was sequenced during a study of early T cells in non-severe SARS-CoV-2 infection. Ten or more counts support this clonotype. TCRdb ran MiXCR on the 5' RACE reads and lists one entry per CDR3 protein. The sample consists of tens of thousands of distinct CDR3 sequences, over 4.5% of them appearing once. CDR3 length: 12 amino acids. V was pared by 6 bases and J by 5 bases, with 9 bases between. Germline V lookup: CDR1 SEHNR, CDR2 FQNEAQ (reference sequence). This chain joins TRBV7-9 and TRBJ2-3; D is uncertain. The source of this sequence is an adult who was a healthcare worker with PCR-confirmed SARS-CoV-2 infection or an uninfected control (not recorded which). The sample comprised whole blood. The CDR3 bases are TGTGCCAGCAGTTTACAACTAGATACGCAGTATTTT. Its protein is CASSLQLDTQYF.